This T cell receptor beta chain was sequenced for a study of blood T cell repertoires in COVID-19. Study-wide context: Donors in the United States, Italy and Spain gave samples during acute or convalescent COVID-19. T cells, B-cell-depleted T cells, or PBMCs provided the cDNA or gDNA that served as material.

This clone appeared a single time. In the authors' methods: Reference gene primer amplification gave estimated nucleated cell counts. Profiling relied on immunoSEQ multiplex PCR, and the TCRdb table lists in-frame clones only, not all of them. V and J calls and clone size are as listed in that table; D and trimming were resolved from the DNA. This sample has about 20,000 clones, with 90% to 95% found just once. From germline, CDR1 is KGHDR and CDR2 SFDVKD. Trimming took off 5 bases at V and 7 bases at J, with 14 bases between the two ends. This CDR3 region has 14 residues. The sequenced sample consisted of peripheral blood. The genes are TRBV24-1 and TRBJ2-1; D may be TRBD1 (6 bases). The source of this sequence is a human donor in a cohort sampled during active COVID-19. CDR3 DNA sequence: TGTGCCACCAGTGGGTCTGGGGGCCTAAATGAGCAGTTCTTC. Translation gives CATSGSGGLNEQFF.